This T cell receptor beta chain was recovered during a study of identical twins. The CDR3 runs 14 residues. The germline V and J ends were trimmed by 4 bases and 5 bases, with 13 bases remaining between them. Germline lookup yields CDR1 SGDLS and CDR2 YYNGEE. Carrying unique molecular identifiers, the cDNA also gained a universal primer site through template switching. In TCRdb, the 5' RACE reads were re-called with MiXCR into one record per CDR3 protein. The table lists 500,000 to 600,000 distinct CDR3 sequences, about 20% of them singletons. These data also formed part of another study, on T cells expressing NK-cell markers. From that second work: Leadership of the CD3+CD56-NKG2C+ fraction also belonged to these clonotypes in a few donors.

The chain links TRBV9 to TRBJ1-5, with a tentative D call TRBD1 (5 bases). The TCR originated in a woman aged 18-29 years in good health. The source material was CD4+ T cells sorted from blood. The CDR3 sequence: CASSWGVPDQPQHF. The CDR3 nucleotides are TGTGCCAGCAGCTGGGGGGTGCCGGATCAGCCCCAGCATTTT.